The 8 T cell receptor beta chains reported below all come from one sample, sequenced in a study of blood T cells in healthy people across ages. The authors ran a second PCR of about 6 to 12 cycles using a sample-barcoded 5' primer and a J-beta primer mix. TCRdb re-derived calls from the 5' RACE reads in MiXCR, one entry per CDR3 protein. The table lists some 560,000 distinct CDR3 sequences, roughly a quarter of them singletons. These data also featured in a second study, about T cells of mothers and their children.

Source material: blood. Every receptor here comes from a boy aged 2 to 10 in good health.

The J gene is TRBJ2-7, the V gene TRBV4-2; D is unclear. V shed 0 bases and J shed 7 bases, with 10 bases lying between them. This CDR3 is built from 13 residues. CDR1 LGHNA and CDR2 YNFKEQ come from the germline V gene. DNA of the CDR3: TGTGCCAGCAGCCAAGATGGAATTTCGGAGCAGTACTTC. This gives the protein CASSQDGISEQYF.

The genes are TRBV7-2 and TRBJ2-5; no clear D gene. Trimming pared 3 bases from V and 1 base from J, leaving 9 bases between. The CDR3 length is 14 residues. Germline V gene data show CDR1 as SGHTA and CDR2 as FQGNSA. CDR3: CASSFGQFQETQYF. CDR3 coding DNA: TGTGCCAGCAGCTTCGGGCAGTTCCAAGAGACCCAGTACTTC.

The rearrangement links TRBV18 to TRBJ1-6, with D perhaps matching TRBD1 (5 bases). Germline V gene lookup returns CDR1 KGHSH and CDR2 LQKENI. CDR3 length: 15 amino acids. Trimming left V 1 base short and J 8 bases short, with 12 bases between. The CDR3 reads CASSPLSGTDSPLHF. DNA of the CDR3: TGTGCCAGCTCACCACTGAGCGGGACCGATTCACCCCTCCACTTT.

This clonotype was picked up a small number of times. Written as DNA, the CDR3 is TGTGCCAGCAGGGGGGTGACGGCCAAAAACATTCAGTACTTC. Its protein is CASRGVTAKNIQYF. The chain carries TRBV27 and TRBJ2-4; the D gene could be TRBD1 or TRBD2 (5 bases each). Germline lookup yields CDR1 MNHEY and CDR2 SMNVEV (reference sequence). Trimming cost V 6 bases and J 1 base, with 10 bases left between them. The CDR3 loop spans 14 amino acids.

This clonotype was seen a handful of times. V gene TRBV2 combines with J gene TRBJ1-1; unclear D gene. Germline V gene data show CDR1 as SNHLY and CDR2 as FYNNEI. This CDR3 is 13 amino acids long. V gave up 1 base and J gave up 10 bases, with 13 bases separating them. DNA of the CDR3: TGTGCCAGCAGTGAAGGAGGGATTGGCTTAGCTTTCTTT. Protein sequence: CASSEGGIGLAFF.

This clonotype has a count of ten or more. The V gene is TRBV2, the J gene TRBJ2-5, with 9 bases matching TRBD2. This CDR3 is 14 amino acids long. CDR1 SNHLY and CDR2 FYNNEI come from the germline V gene. The ends lost 8 bases at V and 4 bases at J; junction bases unmatched: 8. The CDR3 reads CASGFSGSRETQYF. CDR3 nucleotides: TGTGCCAGCGGATTTAGCGGGAGTAGAGAGACCCAGTACTTC.

This sequence joins TRBV20-1 and TRBJ2-5; no clear D. Trimming left V 4 bases short and J 2 bases short, with 11 bases between. The CDR3 has 13 residues. Germline V lookup: CDR1 DFQATT, CDR2 SNEGSKA (reference sequence). The CDR3 bases are TGCAGTGCTATACCGGGTTCTCAAGAGACCCAGTACTTC. Amino acid sequence: CSAIPGSQETQYF.

Only a few counts were recorded for this clonotype. The chain carries TRBV3-1 and TRBJ2-7; 8 bases are shared with TRBD2. CDR1 LGHDT and CDR2 YNNKEL come from the germline V gene (reference sequence). The CDR3 consists of 14 residues. Trimming removed 4 bases from V and 4 bases from J; junction bases left unmatched: 6. CDR3 nucleotide sequence: TGTGCCAGCAGCCCGTCGACTAGCGTATACGAGCAGTACTTC. The encoded protein is CASSPSTSVYEQYF.